These T cell receptor beta chains were read from a single sample in a study of cytomegalovirus exposure and HLA in healthy donors. The method was immunoSEQ multiplex PCR; TCRdb's version includes in-frame clones alone and lacks a portion of them. The table lists fewer than 250,000 clones, 85% to 90% of them singletons. Sequencing was done on a sample of PBMCs. Receptor source: a human donor in good health. CDR3s include the opening cysteine and the closing phenylalanine or tryptophan. Fields, in order: CDR3 DNA, CDR3 protein, CDR3 length, D gene, J gene, clone size, V gene. D genes are given only for firm matches. Part of the rows lack a size; the others show once, few, many or a class for expanded clones.

TGTGCCAGCAGTGGGACAGGAAAGGACACTGAAGCTTTCTTT | CASSGTGKDTEAFF | 14 | TRBD1 | TRBJ1-1 | NA | TRBV25-1
TGTGCCAGTAGTATAGCTAGCGGGGGGACAGATACGCAGTATTTT | CASSIASGGTDTQYF | 15 | TRBD2 | TRBJ2-3 | NA | TRBV19
TGTGCCAGCAGCGCACGGACAGGGGGTAATGGCTACACCTTC | CASSARTGGNGYTF | 14 | TRBD1 | TRBJ1-2 | NA | TRBV5-6
TGTGCCAGAAGTTCCGGGACTAGCGGGTCAATAAACGGGACCCAGTACTTC | CARSSGTSGSINGTQYF | 17 | TRBD2 | TRBJ2-5 | NA | TRBV5-3
TGTGCCAGCAGCTGGGCTGCTGAAGCTTTCTTT | CASSWAAEAFF | 11 | NA | TRBJ1-1 | NA | TRBV7-9
TGTGCCAGCAGTCTCAGACAGGGCGGCAATCAGCCCCAGCATTTT | CASSLRQGGNQPQHF | 15 | TRBD1 | TRBJ1-5 | once | TRBV28
TGTGCCAGCAGCCCCAGTGCAGCGGGCCTTCCCGGCGAGCAGTACTTC | CASSPSAAGLPGEQYF | 16 | NA | TRBJ2-7 | once | TRBV11-3
TGTGCCAGCAGCTTAGAGACTAGCGGGTCACATGAGCAGTTCTTC | CASSLETSGSHEQFF | 15 | TRBD2 | TRBJ2-1 | NA | TRBV7-9
TGTGCCATCATGACCAGCGAGGCCACCGGGGAGCTGTTTTTT | CAIMTSEATGELFF | 14 | NA | TRBJ2-2 | few | TRBV10-3
TGTGCCAGCAGCCCCCCCGCAGGGGGCACTAAAACCTACGAGCAGTACTTC | CASSPPAGGTKTYEQYF | 17 | TRBD1 | TRBJ2-7 | NA | TRBV7-9
TGCAGCGTTGGAGGGACTAGCACACCTCCTAGCACAGATACGCAGTATTTT | CSVGGTSTPPSTDTQYF | 17 | TRBD2 | TRBJ2-3 | NA | TRBV29-1
TGTGCCAGCAGGCCGGGACAGGGTCGAGCCGGGGAGCTGTTTTTT | CASRPGQGRAGELFF | 15 | TRBD1 | TRBJ2-2 | few | TRBV2
TGCGCCAGCAGCAGGGACAGGGGGTTGGATGGCTACACCTTC | CASSRDRGLDGYTF | 14 | TRBD1 | TRBJ1-2 | NA | TRBV5-1
TGCGCCAGCAGCCAAGATGGGGGACAGATAATCCGGGAGACCCAGTACTTC | CASSQDGGQIIRETQYF | 17 | TRBD1 | TRBJ2-5 | NA | TRBV4-1
TGCGCCAGCAGCCAAGAATTGCAGGGTGGCTACACCTTC | CASSQELQGGYTF | 13 | NA | TRBJ1-2 | few | TRBV4-3
TGTTCCAGCAGCTTAGAGGGGTTGGGCAATCAGCCCCAGCATTTT | CSSSLEGLGNQPQHF | 15 | NA | TRBJ1-5 | NA | TRBV7-9
TGTGCCAGCACCCCCGAACAGAATAGCAATCAGCCCCAGCATTTT | CASTPEQNSNQPQHF | 15 | NA | TRBJ1-5 | NA | TRBV2
TGTGCCAGTAGTGTAACACAGGGTATGAACACTGAAGCTTTCTTT | CASSVTQGMNTEAFF | 15 | NA | TRBJ1-1 | NA | TRBV19
TGTGCCAGTAGCGAGCAGGGCAACCGAGATCAGCCCCAGCATTTT | CASSEQGNRDQPQHF | 15 | NA | TRBJ1-5 | NA | TRBV19
TGTGCCAGCAGCCGTACAGACTACGAGCAGTACTTC | CASSRTDYEQYF | 12 | NA | TRBJ2-7 | NA | TRBV28
TGTGCCAGCAGCCAAGTGGCCGATACGCAGTATTTT | CASSQVADTQYF | 12 | NA | TRBJ2-3 | NA | TRBV14
TGTGCCAGCAGCTTAATGCCCAGGGTCGGCACCGGGGAGCTGTTTTTT | CASSLMPRVGTGELFF | 16 | NA | TRBJ2-2 | NA | TRBV7-3
TGTGCCAGCAGCCTATTAACCAGGGAGGGCGAGCAGTACTTC | CASSLLTREGEQYF | 14 | TRBD2 | TRBJ2-7 | NA | TRBV7-9
TGTGCCAGCAGCTTTGACAGGGTCATCGGGGAGCTGTTTTTT | CASSFDRVIGELFF | 14 | TRBD1 | TRBJ2-2 | few | TRBV7-8
TGTGCCAGTAGCCGAAAGGGCGGGACAGGGGTGCAACAAGAGACCCAGTACTTC | CASSRKGGTGVQQETQYF | 18 | TRBD1 | TRBJ2-5 | NA | TRBV19
TGTGCCAGCAGCCCCAGGGAGGGCGGCTACACCTTC | CASSPREGGYTF | 12 | NA | TRBJ1-2 | NA | TRBV7-6
TGTGCCAGCTCATCCGGGACTAGCACAGATACGCAGTATTTT | CASSSGTSTDTQYF | 14 | NA | TRBJ2-3 | NA | TRBV18
TGTGCCAGCACGGGACAGGGGAATCAGCCCCAGCATTTT | CASTGQGNQPQHF | 13 | TRBD1 | TRBJ1-5 | NA | TRBV2
TGTGCCAGCAGTGACATAGCGGGAGGGCTATCAGATACGCAGTATTTT | CASSDIAGGLSDTQYF | 16 | TRBD2 | TRBJ2-3 | NA | TRBV6-1
TGTGCCAGCAGGCTCCGCCGGGTCCGAGGGCCTATACGCAATCAGCCCCAGCATTTT | CASRLRRVRGPIRNQPQHF | 19 | NA | TRBJ1-5 | NA | TRBV28
TGTGCCAGCAGTTTAAGCCCCCCCCCATACGAGCAGTACTTC | CASSLSPPPYEQYF | 14 | NA | TRBJ2-7 | NA | TRBV27
TGTGCCAGCAGCCACCGGGACAGTGTTGCGGATGAGCAGTTCTTC | CASSHRDSVADEQFF | 15 | TRBD1 | TRBJ2-1 | NA | TRBV7-9
TGTGCCAGCAGTCGACAGGGTGGATCACCCCTCCACTTT | CASSRQGGSPLHF | 13 | TRBD1 | TRBJ1-6 | NA | TRBV6-4
TGTGCCAGCATAGGCAACTACAGGGTAGGCTATGGCTACACCTTC | CASIGNYRVGYGYTF | 15 | NA | TRBJ1-2 | NA | TRBV28
TGCGCCAGCAGCTTGGTAGCTAGCGCCTACAATGAGCAGTTCTTC | CASSLVASAYNEQFF | 15 | NA | TRBJ2-1 | NA | TRBV5-1
TGTGCCAGCAGCTTAGTTTACGGGACTAGCGGTTACAATGAGCAGTTCTTC | CASSLVYGTSGYNEQFF | 17 | TRBD2 | TRBJ2-1 | NA | TRBV13
TGTGCCGGGGGGAGCAATCAGCCCCAGCATTTT | CAGGSNQPQHF | 11 | NA | TRBJ1-5 | NA | TRBV19
TGTGCCAGCAGACTAGCGGGATTAGCCAAAAACATTCAGTACTTC | CASRLAGLAKNIQYF | 15 | TRBD2 | TRBJ2-4 | NA | TRBV5-4
TGCGCCAGCAGTCAATCCATTCCACCCCTCCACTTT | CASSQSIPPLHF | 12 | NA | TRBJ1-6 | NA | TRBV23-1
TGTGCCAGCAGCCCGCGGGAGGCTCACACTGAAGCTTTCTTT | CASSPREAHTEAFF | 14 | NA | TRBJ1-1 | NA | TRBV7-8
TGTGCCAGTAAAGGAGGAGTGGGGACAGGAGTTGGGAGGAATCAGCCCCAGCATTTT | CASKGGVGTGVGRNQPQHF | 19 | TRBD1 | TRBJ1-5 | NA | TRBV19
TGTGCCAGCAGCCCGGGGACAGGGCGAGAGACCCAGTACTTC | CASSPGTGRETQYF | 14 | TRBD1 | TRBJ2-5 | NA | TRBV7-9
TGTGCCAGCAGCTTGACTAGCGGAACCACAGATACGCAGTATTTT | CASSLTSGTTDTQYF | 15 | TRBD2 | TRBJ2-3 | NA | TRBV7-2
TGTGCCAGCTCAATTGGCGGGAGGCACAATGAGCAGTTCTTC | CASSIGGRHNEQFF | 14 | TRBD2 | TRBJ2-1 | NA | TRBV18
TGCAGCGTTGGGGACGAGCGGGAGATCCTTCATGAGCAGTTCTTC | CSVGDEREILHEQFF | 15 | TRBD2 | TRBJ2-1 | NA | TRBV29-1
TGTGCCTGGAGTCGGGACAGGTTCCTCTCCGAAAAACTGTTTTTT | CAWSRDRFLSEKLFF | 15 | TRBD1 | TRBJ1-4 | NA | TRBV30
TGTGCTAGTGGTTTGGTGGAGCGGGAAAAGGGAACAGATACGCAGTATTTT | CASGLVEREKGTDTQYF | 17 | TRBD2 | TRBJ2-3 | NA | TRBV12-5
TGTGCCAGCAGCCAAGATTGGGCCGGAGGTCGGAACACTGAAGCTTTCTTT | CASSQDWAGGRNTEAFF | 17 | NA | TRBJ1-1 | NA | TRBV4-2
TGTGCCAGCAGCCAGAACCCGGGACTAGCGGGTGACGAGCAGTACTTC | CASSQNPGLAGDEQYF | 16 | TRBD2 | TRBJ2-7 | NA | TRBV4-2
TGTGCCAGTTCGCTCACAGGGGCCACTAATGAAAAACTGTTTTTT | CASSLTGATNEKLFF | 15 | TRBD1 | TRBJ1-4 | NA | TRBV28
TGTGCCAGCTCACCAGGCACTAGCGGCGCCTACGAGCAGTACTTC | CASSPGTSGAYEQYF | 15 | TRBD2 | TRBJ2-7 | NA | TRBV18
TGTGCCAGCAGCGTAAGGGGACTAGCGGACACCGGGGAGCTGTTTTTT | CASSVRGLADTGELFF | 16 | TRBD2 | TRBJ2-2 | NA | TRBV9
TGTGCCAGCAGTTGGCGGGGCACTGAAGCTTTCTTT | CASSWRGTEAFF | 12 | NA | TRBJ1-1 | NA | TRBV6-5
TGTGCCAGCACGCAGGCCGGGACACTGAACACCGGGGAGCTGTTTTTT | CASTQAGTLNTGELFF | 16 | NA | TRBJ2-2 | NA | TRBV27
TGTGCCAGCAGTTACTCACCGAAACGGGAGCACGAGCAGTACTTC | CASSYSPKREHEQYF | 15 | NA | TRBJ2-7 | NA | TRBV6-6